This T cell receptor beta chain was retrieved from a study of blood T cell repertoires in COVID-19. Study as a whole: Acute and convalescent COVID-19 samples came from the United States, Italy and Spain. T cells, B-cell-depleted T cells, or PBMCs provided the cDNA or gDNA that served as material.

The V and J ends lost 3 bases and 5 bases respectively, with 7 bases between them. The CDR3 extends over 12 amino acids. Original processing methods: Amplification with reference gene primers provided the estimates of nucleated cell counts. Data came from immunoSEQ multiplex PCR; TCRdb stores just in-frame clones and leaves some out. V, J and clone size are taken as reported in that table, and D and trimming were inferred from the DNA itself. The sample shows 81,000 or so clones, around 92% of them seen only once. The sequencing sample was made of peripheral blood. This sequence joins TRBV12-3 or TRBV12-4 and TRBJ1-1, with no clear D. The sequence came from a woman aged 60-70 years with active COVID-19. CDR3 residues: CASSFVQTEAFF. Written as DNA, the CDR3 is TGTGCCAGCAGTTTTGTACAGACTGAAGCTTTCTTT.